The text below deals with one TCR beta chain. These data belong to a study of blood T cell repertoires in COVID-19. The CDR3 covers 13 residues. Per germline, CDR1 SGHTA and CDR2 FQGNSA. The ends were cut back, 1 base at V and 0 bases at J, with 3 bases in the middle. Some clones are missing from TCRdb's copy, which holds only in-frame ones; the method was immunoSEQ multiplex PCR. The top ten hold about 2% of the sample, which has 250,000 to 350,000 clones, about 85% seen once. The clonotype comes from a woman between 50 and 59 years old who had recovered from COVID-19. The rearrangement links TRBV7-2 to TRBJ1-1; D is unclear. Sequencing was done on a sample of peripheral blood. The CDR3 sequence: CASSLGMNTEAFF. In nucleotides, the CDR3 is TGTGCCAGCAGCTTAGGTATGAACACTGAAGCTTTCTTT. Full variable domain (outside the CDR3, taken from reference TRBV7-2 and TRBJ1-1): GAGVSQSPSNKVTEKGKDVELRCDPISGHTALYWYRQSLGQGLEFLIYFQGNSAPDKSGLPSDRFSAERTGGSVSTLTIQRTQQEDSAVYLCASSLGMNTEAFFGQGTRLTVV.